Below, 9 T cell receptor beta chains from the same sample are listed, as sequenced in a study of control samples from healthy donors and cancer patients. TCRdb's copy holds only in-frame clones and misses some; the assay was immunoSEQ multiplex PCR. In the table there are 150,000 or so clones, around nine tenths of which are singletons. Sequenced sample: blood. The receptors come from a woman between 25 and 40 years old in good health.

This clone was counted once. The chain links TRBV27 to TRBJ2-1; 9 bases align to TRBD1. Germline CDR1 MNHEY, CDR2 SMNVEV (reference sequence). The CDR3 totals 12 residues. V trimming: 6 bases; J trimming: 12 bases; junction bases outside the gene matches: 6. CDR3 bases: TGTGCCAGCAGCTTCAACAGGGGGCGGCAGTTCTTC. Translation: CASSFNRGRQFF.

The chain is built from TRBV19 and TRBJ1-2; D gene unclear. This CDR3 has 13 residues. From germline, CDR1 is LNHDA and CDR2 SQIVND (reference sequence). V lost 7 bases, J lost 2 bases, and 11 bases lay in between. CDR3 residues: CASTDGSNYGYTF. The CDR3 region has the DNA TGTGCCAGTACCGACGGAAGCAACTATGGCTACACCTTC.

The chain is built from TRBV11-2 and TRBJ2-2, with 11 bases lining up with TRBD2. With V trimmed by 1 base and J by 7 bases, 8 bases remained unmatched. The CDR3 extends over 17 amino acids. Germline CDR1 is SGHAT and CDR2 is FQNNGV. The CDR3 DNA reads TGTGCCAGCAGCTTAGGTCTGCTAGCGGGAGGCATCGGGGAGCTGTTTTTT. Translating it yields CASSLGLLAGGIGELFF.

V and J are TRBV28 and TRBJ2-7; 7 bases align to TRBD1. Looked up from germline, CDR1 is MDHEN and CDR2 is SYDVKM. The CDR3 is 15 residues long. J gave up 0 bases and V 6 bases, and 8 bases lay outside the gene matches. CDR3 protein: CASSRPTGSSYEQYV. The CDR3 nucleotides read TGTGCCAGCAGCCGACCGACAGGGAGCTCCTACGAGCAGTACGTC.

The gene calls are TRBV11-2 and TRBJ2-7, with 7 nucleotides matching TRBD2. V trimming: 6 bases; J trimming: 1 base; junction bases outside the gene matches: 0. The germline gives CDR1 SGHAT, CDR2 FQNNGV. The CDR3 loop spans 12 amino acids. CDR3 coding DNA: TGTGCCAGCAGGGGGGGGTCCTACGAGCAGTACGTC. This translates into CASRGGSYEQYV.

The genes are TRBV3-1 (or the pseudogene TRBV3-2) and TRBJ2-7; no clear D gene. V lost 1 base, J lost 4 bases, and 5 bases lay in between. There are 12 residues in the CDR3. Germline CDR1 reads LGHDT; CDR2 reads YNNKEL (reference sequence). CDR3 DNA: TGTGCCAGCAGCCAAGGCCTATACGAGCAGTACTTC. It codes for CASSQGLYEQYF.

This clone was picked up one time. The chain joins TRBV28 to TRBJ2-5; the match to TRBD2 covers 10 bases. V shed 3 bases, J shed 1 base, and the junction held 11 bases outside the gene matches. Germline assignment: CDR1 MDHEN and CDR2 SYDVKM. The CDR3 spans 18 residues. The CDR3 nucleotides are TGTGCCAGCAGTTTTTATCGACGGGCTAGCGGGAGCCAAGAGACCCAGTACTTC. Residues: CASSFYRRASGSQETQYF.

V and J are TRBV6-5 and TRBJ2-5; D call uncertain. The germline V gene encodes CDR1 MNHEY and CDR2 SVGAGI. Between the trimmed V and J ends, which lost 6 bases and 1 base, there was a span of 6 bases. The CDR3 loop spans 12 amino acids. CDR3 nucleotides: TGTGCCAGCAGGCGGAGCCAAGAGACCCAGTACTTC. Protein product: CASRRSQETQYF.

The rearrangement links TRBV2 to TRBJ2-3; D gene unclear. The CDR3 spans 13 residues. Germline lookup yields CDR1 SNHLY and CDR2 FYNNEI. V was trimmed by 2 bases and J by 2 bases, leaving 5 bases between them. The CDR3 loop reads CASSEQYTDTQYF. The CDR3 DNA follows: TGTGCCAGCAGTGAACAATACACAGATACGCAGTATTTT.